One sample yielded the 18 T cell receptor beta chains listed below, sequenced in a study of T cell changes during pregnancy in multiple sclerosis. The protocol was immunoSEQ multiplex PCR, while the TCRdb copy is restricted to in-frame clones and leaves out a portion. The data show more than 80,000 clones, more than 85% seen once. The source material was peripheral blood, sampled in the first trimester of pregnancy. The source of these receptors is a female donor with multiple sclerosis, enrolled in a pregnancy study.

CDR3 sequence reads: CASSQDLAGVYNEQFF. DNA of the CDR3: TGCGCCAGCAGCCAAGATTTAGCGGGCGTTTACAATGAGCAGTTCTTC. V and J are TRBV4-1 and TRBJ2-1, with 7 nucleotides matching TRBD2. Trimming removed 0 bases from V and 4 bases from J; junction bases left unmatched: 6. The CDR3 spans 16 residues. Germline CDR1 and CDR2: MGHRA and YSYEKL.

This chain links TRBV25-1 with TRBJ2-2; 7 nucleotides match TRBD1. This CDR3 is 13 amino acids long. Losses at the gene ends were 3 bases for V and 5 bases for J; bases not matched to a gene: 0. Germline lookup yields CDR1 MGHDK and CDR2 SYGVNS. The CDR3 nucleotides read TGTGCCAGCAGTGACAGGGGGACCGGGGAGCTGTTTTTT. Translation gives CASSDRGTGELFF.

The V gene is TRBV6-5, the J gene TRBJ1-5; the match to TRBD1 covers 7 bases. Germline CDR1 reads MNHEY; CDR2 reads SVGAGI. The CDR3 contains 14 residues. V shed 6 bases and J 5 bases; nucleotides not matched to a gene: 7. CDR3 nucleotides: TGTGCCAGCAGCCGAACAGGGGTGCATCAGCCCCAGCATTTT. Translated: CASSRTGVHQPQHF.

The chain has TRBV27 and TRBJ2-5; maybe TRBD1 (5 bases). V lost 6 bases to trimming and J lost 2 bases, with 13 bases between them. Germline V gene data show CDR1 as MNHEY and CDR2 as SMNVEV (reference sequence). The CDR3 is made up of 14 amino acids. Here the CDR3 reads CASRGLSFQETQYF. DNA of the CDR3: TGTGCCAGCAGGGGGCTCTCGTTTCAAGAGACCCAGTACTTC.

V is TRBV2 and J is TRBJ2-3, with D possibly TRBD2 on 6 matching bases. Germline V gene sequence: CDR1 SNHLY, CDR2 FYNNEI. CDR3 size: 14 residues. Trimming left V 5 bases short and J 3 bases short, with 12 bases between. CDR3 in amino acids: CASSPTSMTDTQYF. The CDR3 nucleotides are TGTGCCAGCAGTCCAACTAGCATGACAGATACGCAGTATTTT.

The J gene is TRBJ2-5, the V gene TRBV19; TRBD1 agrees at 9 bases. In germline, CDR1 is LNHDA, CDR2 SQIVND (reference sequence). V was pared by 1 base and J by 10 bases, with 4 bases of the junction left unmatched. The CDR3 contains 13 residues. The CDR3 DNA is TGTGCCAGTAGTATAGTCCGGACAGGGGACCAGTACTTC. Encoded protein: CASSIVRTGDQYF.

The DNA of the CDR3 is TGTGCCTGGAGACGACAGGGGCTAAACACCATATATTTT. Its protein is CAWRRQGLNTIYF. The chain uses TRBV30 and TRBJ1-3; 8 nucleotides match TRBD1. The CDR3 length is 13 residues. V lost 3 bases, J lost 6 bases, and 4 bases stayed unmatched. CDR1 GTSNPN and CDR2 SVGIG come from the germline V gene (reference sequence).

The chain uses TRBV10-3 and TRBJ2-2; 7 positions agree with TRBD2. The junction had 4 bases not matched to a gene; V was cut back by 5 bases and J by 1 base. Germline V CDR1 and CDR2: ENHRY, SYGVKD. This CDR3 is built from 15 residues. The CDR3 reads CAISLGLKNTGELFF. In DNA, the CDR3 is TGTGCCATCAGTTTGGGACTAAAGAACACCGGGGAGCTGTTTTTT.

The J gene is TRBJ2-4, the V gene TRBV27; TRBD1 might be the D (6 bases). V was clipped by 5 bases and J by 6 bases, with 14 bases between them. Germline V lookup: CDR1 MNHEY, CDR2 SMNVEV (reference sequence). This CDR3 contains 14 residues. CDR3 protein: CASSPQGYRNIQYF. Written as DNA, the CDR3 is TGTGCCAGCAGTCCACAGGGTTACCGAAACATTCAGTACTTC.

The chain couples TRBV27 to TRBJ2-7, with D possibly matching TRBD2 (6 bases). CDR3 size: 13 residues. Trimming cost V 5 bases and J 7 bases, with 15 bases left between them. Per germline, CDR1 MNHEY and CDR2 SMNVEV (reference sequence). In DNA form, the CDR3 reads TGTGCCAGCAGTCCAAGACTAGGCCGGGAGCAGTACTTC. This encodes CASSPRLGREQYF.

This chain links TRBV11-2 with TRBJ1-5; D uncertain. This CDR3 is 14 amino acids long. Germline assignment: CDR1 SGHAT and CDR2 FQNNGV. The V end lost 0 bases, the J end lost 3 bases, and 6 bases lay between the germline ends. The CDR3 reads CASSLETSNQPQHF. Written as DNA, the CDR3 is TGTGCCAGCAGCTTAGAGACTTCCAATCAGCCCCAGCATTTT.

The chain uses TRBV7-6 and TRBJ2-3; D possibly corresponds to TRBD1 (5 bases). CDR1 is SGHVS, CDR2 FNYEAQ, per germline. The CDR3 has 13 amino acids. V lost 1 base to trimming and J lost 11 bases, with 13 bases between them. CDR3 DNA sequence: TGTGCCAGCAGCTTAGAGCGTGGGGCCCAGCAGTATTTT. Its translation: CASSLERGAQQYF.

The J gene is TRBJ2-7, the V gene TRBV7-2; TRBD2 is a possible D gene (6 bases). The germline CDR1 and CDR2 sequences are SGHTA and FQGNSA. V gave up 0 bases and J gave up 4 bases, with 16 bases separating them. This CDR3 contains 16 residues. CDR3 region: CASSLALRESRYEQYF. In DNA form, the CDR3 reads TGTGCCAGCAGCTTAGCGTTGCGGGAAAGTAGGTACGAGCAGTACTTC.

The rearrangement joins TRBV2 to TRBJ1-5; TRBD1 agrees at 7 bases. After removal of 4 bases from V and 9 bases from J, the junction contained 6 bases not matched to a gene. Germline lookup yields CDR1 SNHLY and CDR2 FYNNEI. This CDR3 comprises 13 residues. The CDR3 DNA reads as TGTGCCAGCAGTGGACAGGGATTACGGCCCCAGCATTTT. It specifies CASSGQGLRPQHF. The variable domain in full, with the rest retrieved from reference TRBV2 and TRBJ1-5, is EPEVTQTPSHQVTQMGQEVILRCVPISNHLYFYWYRQILGQKVEFLVSFYNNEISEKSEIFDDQFSVERPDGSNFTLKIRSTKLEDSAMYFCASSGQGLRPQHFGDGTRLSIL.

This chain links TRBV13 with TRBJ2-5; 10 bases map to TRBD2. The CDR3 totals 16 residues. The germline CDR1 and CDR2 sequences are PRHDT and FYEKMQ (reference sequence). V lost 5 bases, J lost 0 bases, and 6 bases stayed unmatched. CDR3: CASSRRTSGNQETQYF. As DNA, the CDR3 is TGTGCCAGCAGCCGTCGAACTAGCGGGAACCAAGAGACCCAGTACTTC.

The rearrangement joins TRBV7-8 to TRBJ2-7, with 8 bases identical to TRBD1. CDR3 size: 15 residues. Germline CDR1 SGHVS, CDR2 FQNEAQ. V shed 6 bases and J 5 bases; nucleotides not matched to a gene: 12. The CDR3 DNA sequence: TGTGCCAGCAGGCCCATCCAGGGGGCGATCCACGAGCAGTACTTC. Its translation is CASRPIQGAIHEQYF.

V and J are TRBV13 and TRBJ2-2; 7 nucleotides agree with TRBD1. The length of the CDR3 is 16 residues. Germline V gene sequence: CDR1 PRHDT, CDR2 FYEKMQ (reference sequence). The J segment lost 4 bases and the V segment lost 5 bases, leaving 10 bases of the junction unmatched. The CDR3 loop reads CASSPRQGLGTGELFF. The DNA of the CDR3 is TGTGCCAGCAGCCCCCGACAGGGTCTGGGCACCGGGGAGCTGTTTTTT.

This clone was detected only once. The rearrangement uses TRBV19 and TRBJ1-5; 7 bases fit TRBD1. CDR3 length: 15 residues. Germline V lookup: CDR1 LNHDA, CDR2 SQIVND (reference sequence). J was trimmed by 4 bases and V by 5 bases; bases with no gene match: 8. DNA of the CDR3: TGTGCCAGTAGTGACCGGTCAGGGGGAAATCAGCCCCAGCATTTT. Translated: CASSDRSGGNQPQHF.